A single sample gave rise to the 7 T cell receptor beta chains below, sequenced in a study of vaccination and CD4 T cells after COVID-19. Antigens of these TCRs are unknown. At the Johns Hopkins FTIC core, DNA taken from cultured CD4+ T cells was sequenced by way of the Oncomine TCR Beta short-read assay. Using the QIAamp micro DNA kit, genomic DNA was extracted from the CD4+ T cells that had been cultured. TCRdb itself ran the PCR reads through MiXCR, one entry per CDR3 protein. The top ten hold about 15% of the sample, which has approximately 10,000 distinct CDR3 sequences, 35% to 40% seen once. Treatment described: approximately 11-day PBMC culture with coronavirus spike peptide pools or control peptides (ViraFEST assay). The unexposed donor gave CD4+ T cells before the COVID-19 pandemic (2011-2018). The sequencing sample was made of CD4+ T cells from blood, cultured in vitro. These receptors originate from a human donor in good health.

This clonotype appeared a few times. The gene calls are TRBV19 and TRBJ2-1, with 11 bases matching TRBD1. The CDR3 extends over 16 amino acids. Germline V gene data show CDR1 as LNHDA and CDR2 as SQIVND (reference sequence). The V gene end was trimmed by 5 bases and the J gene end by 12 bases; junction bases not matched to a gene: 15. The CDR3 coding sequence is TGTGCCAGTAGTTTCGGGACAGGGGGGGGATCTAGGTGGCAGTTCTTC. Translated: CASSFGTGGGSRWQFF.

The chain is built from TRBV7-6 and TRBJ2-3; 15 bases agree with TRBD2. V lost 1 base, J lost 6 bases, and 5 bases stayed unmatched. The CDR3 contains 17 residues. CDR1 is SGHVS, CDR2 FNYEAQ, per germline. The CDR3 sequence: CASSLGGLAGGRDTQYF. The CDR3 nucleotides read TGTGCCAGCAGCTTAGGCGGACTAGCGGGAGGGAGGGATACGCAGTATTTT.

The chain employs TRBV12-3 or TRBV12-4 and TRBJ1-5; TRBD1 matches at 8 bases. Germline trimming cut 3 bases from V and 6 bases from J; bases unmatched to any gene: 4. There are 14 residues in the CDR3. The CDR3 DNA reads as TGTGCCAGCAGTTTGCAGGGGGCGGTTCAGCCCCAGCATTTT. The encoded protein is CASSLQGAVQPQHF.

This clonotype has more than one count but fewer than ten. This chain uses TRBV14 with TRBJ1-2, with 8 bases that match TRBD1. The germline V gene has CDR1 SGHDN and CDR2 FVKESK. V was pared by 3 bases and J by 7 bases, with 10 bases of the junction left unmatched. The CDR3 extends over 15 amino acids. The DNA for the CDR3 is TGTGCCAGCAGCCATCCCGGACAGGGATCGTTTGGCTACACCTTC. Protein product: CASSHPGQGSFGYTF.

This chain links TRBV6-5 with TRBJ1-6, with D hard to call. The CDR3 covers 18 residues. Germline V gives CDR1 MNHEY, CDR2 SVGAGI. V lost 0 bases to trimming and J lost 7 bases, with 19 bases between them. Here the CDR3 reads CASSYSVGFYRPNSPLHF. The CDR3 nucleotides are TGTGCCAGCAGTTACTCGGTTGGATTTTACCGACCGAATTCACCCCTCCACTTT.

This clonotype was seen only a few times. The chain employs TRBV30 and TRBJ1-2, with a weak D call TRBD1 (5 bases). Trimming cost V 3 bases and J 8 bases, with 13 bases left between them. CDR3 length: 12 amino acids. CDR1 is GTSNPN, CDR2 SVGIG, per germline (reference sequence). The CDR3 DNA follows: TGTGCCTGGAGATTACAGACAGAGGGCTACACCTTC. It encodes CAWRLQTEGYTF.

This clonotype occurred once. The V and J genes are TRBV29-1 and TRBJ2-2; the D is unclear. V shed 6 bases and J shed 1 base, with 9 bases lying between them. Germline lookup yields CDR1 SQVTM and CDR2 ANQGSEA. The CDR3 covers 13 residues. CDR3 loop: CSVHWGNTGELFF. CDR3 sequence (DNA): TGCAGCGTCCACTGGGGGAACACCGGGGAGCTGTTTTTT.